Listed here are 30 T cell receptor beta chains from one sample, sequenced in a study of Graves' ophthalmopathy and Graves' hyperthyroidism. TCR beta CDR3 amplification used RNA transcripts. RT-PCR with HTBI primers came first, then second-round multiplex PCR. TCRdb independently ran MiXCR on the multiplex PCR reads; one entry per CDR3 protein. The data contain around 660,000 distinct CDR3 sequences, about two fifths of them singletons. Sequenced material: peripheral blood. All receptors derive from an adult man with Graves' ophthalmopathy.

V is TRBV4-1 and J is TRBJ1-2; 11 bases are a match to TRBD1. CDR1 and CDR2 from the germline V gene are MGHRA and YSYEKL. Trimming removed 5 bases from V and 8 bases from J; junction bases left unmatched: 4. The CDR3 totals 13 residues. CDR3 residues: CASSYRTGGGYTF. CDR3 in DNA: TGCGCCAGCAGCTACCGGACAGGGGGCGGCTACACCTTC.

This rearrangement joins TRBV5-6 to TRBJ2-7; 9 bases are shared with TRBD1. CDR3 length: 15 amino acids. Germline assignment: CDR1 SGHDT and CDR2 YYEEEE. The V gene end was trimmed by 1 base and the J gene end by 5 bases; junction bases not matched to a gene: 7. In nucleotides, the CDR3 is TGTGCCAGCAGCTTGCCTTGGGGGGACAGGGACGAGCAGTACTTC. Protein sequence: CASSLPWGDRDEQYF.

Ten or more counts support this clonotype. The CDR3 is CASSKPGQNYGYTF. CDR3 in DNA: TGTGCCAGTAGTAAACCGGGACAGAACTATGGCTACACCTTC. The chain joins TRBV19 to TRBJ1-2; TRBD1 matches 7 bases. CDR1 and CDR2 (germline): LNHDA, SQIVND (reference sequence). There are 14 residues in the CDR3. The J segment lost 2 bases and the V segment lost 4 bases, leaving 4 bases of the junction unmatched.

The genes are TRBV3-1 and TRBJ1-2; D remains ambiguous. V dropped 6 bases and J dropped 4 bases, with 15 bases sitting between them. This CDR3 is 14 amino acids long. Germline CDR1 reads LGHDT; CDR2 reads YNNKEL (reference sequence). The CDR3 DNA is TGTGCCAGCAGTTCTCGAGGAGGATCCTATGGCTACACCTTC. Translated: CASSSRGGSYGYTF.

This rearrangement joins TRBV9 to TRBJ2-5; perhaps D is TRBD1 or TRBD2 (7 bases each). Trimming removed 4 bases from V and 3 bases from J, with 13 bases in between. CDR1 is SGDLS and CDR2 is YYNGEE in the germline V gene. The CDR3 extends over 14 amino acids. CDR3 in amino acids: CASSPGGAEETQYF. For the CDR3, the DNA is TGTGCCAGCAGCCCAGGGGGGGCTGAAGAGACCCAGTACTTC. The whole variable domain, remainder taken from reference TRBV9 and TRBJ2-5, is DSGVTQTPKHLITATGQRVTLRCSPRSGDLSVYWYQQSLDQGLQFLIQYYNGEERAKGNILERFSAQQFPDLHSELNLSSLELGDSALYFCASSPGGAEETQYFGPGTRLLVL.

Details on this clonotype: A much more abundant neighbour one base away suggests this may be a read error. The V call is TRBV9, the J call TRBJ2-5; 7 nucleotides align to TRBD2. CDR3 size: 15 residues. The germline V gene encodes CDR1 SGDLS and CDR2 YYNGEE. V lost 0 bases and J lost 9; bases outside the gene matches: 11. The CDR3 loop reads CASSVGGVGGEAQYF. The CDR3 region has the DNA TGTGCCAGCAGCGTAGGAGGGGTGGGGGGGGAGGCCCAGTACTTC.

The chain is built from TRBV3-1 and TRBJ1-4; D perhaps matches TRBD1 (5 bases). CDR3 length: 15 residues. The V and J ends lost 4 bases and 2 bases respectively, with 11 bases between them. Germline V CDR1 and CDR2: LGHDT, YNNKEL (reference sequence). This CDR3 reads CASSLGVRTNEKLFF. CDR3 bases: TGTGCCAGCAGCCTGGGGGTCAGGACTAATGAAAAACTGTTTTTT.

This clonotype was seen just once. The junction does not match germline at one end; this may be a read error. The chain recombines TRBV4-3 with TRBJ2-7; D gene unclear. This CDR3 spans 16 amino acids. Germline CDR1 reads LGHNA; CDR2 reads YSLEER. CDR3 sequence reads: CTSSQDPAGIHYEQYF. As DNA, the CDR3 is TGCACCAGCAGCCAAGACCCGGCAGGAATTCACTACGAGCAGTACTTC.

This clonotype has ten or more counts. The chain uses TRBV6-5 and TRBJ1-5; 7 nucleotides agree with TRBD1. J lost 3 bases, V lost 5 bases, and 1 base had no gene match. Germline CDR1 and CDR2: MNHEY and SVGAGI. CDR3 size: 13 residues. The CDR3 region is CASSTGDNQPQHF. CDR3 in DNA: TGTGCCAGCAGTACAGGGGACAATCAGCCCCAGCATTTT.

The chain carries TRBV5-1 and TRBJ1-2, with TRBD1 matching over 8 bases. The V gene end was trimmed by 4 bases and the J gene end by 3 bases; junction bases not matched to a gene: 8. The CDR3 runs 15 residues. Germline loops: CDR1 SGHRS, CDR2 YFSETQ. DNA of the CDR3: TGCGCCAGCAGCCCAGACAGGGGAGCGGACTATGGCTACACCTTC. Its protein is CASSPDRGADYGYTF.

The table lists this clonotype with many counts. The chain uses TRBV29-1 and TRBJ1-1; D possibly corresponds to TRBD1 (5 bases). From germline, CDR1 is SQVTM and CDR2 ANQGSEA. This CDR3 is built from 12 residues. V shed 7 bases and J shed 1 base, with 10 bases lying between them. CDR3 sequence (DNA): TGCAGCGGAGGGGAAAGGAACACTGAAGCTTTCTTT. Translation gives CSGGERNTEAFF.

Details on this clonotype: This may come from a read error, since a much larger clone is one base off. A read error is likely, as this CDR3 ends without the conserved phenylalanine or tryptophan. This chain links TRBV19 with TRBJ1-2; D gene ambiguous. CDR3 length equals 11 residues. Germline V gene data show CDR1 as LNHDA and CDR2 as SQIVND (reference sequence). Trimming left V 3 bases short and J 6 bases short, with 5 bases between. DNA for the CDR3: TGTGCCAGTAGTATGGATGATGGCTACACCTCC. Protein product: CASSMDDGYTS.

This clonotype was seen at least ten times. V usage is TRBV14 and J usage is TRBJ1-2; perhaps TRBD1 as D (6 bases). Germline CDR1 and CDR2: SGHDN and FVKESK. V lost 4 bases and J 0 bases, leaving 12 bases between the germline ends. CDR3 length: 15 amino acids. CDR3 region: CASSRSDRANYGYTF. Here the CDR3 DNA reads TGTGCCAGCAGCCGCTCGGACAGAGCTAACTATGGCTACACCTTC.

This chain joins TRBV25-1 and TRBJ1-6, with D possibly matching TRBD1 (5 bases). Germline-derived CDR1 and CDR2 are MGHDK and SYGVNS. The CDR3 loop spans 14 amino acids. Deletions cut 8 bases from V and 8 bases from J, with 16 bases between. The CDR3 coding sequence is TGTGCCAGCCAAGAGGGACTAGGGGATTCACCCCTCCACTTT. Translation gives CASQEGLGDSPLHF.

A remark on this clonotype: This CDR3 fails to terminate in the conserved phenylalanine or tryptophan, so it likely reflects a read error. This chain uses TRBV7-9 with TRBJ1-1; a weak D match, TRBD1 (6 bases). Between the trimmed V and J ends, which lost 2 bases and 1 base, there was a span of 11 bases. Per the germline V gene, CDR1 is SEHNR and CDR2 is FQNEAQ (reference sequence). This CDR3 has 15 residues. The CDR3, as DNA: TGTGCCAGCAGCTTACCCGACAGGAAGAACACTGAAGCTTTCCTT. Amino acids: CASSLPDRKNTEAFL.

With regard to this clonotype: This clone may be a read error of a much larger clone one base away. The chain couples TRBV7-6 to TRBJ2-7; D might be TRBD2 (5 bases). CDR1 is SGHVS, CDR2 FNYEAQ, per germline. The V and J ends lost 3 bases and 3 bases respectively, with 9 bases between them. This CDR3 contains 13 residues. The chain's CDR3 is CASSFGKGYEQYF. CDR3 in DNA: TGTGCCAGCAGCTTCGGGAAAGGCTACGAGCAGTACTTC.

This clonotype was seen many times. This chain uses TRBV24-1 with TRBJ2-7; possible D gene TRBD1, 5 bases. The CDR3 has 13 amino acids. CDR1 and CDR2 (germline): KGHDR, SFDVKD. The V gene lost 5 bases and the J gene lost 3 bases, with 10 bases spanning the gap. CDR3 nucleotides: TGTGCCACCAGTGGCGGACACAACTACGAGCAGTACTTC. Translated: CATSGGHNYEQYF.

This chain joins TRBV25-1 and TRBJ1-6; D gene unclear. The CDR3 has 14 amino acids. The germline V gene has CDR1 MGHDK and CDR2 SYGVNS. The V gene lost 11 bases and the J gene lost 9 bases, with 20 bases spanning the gap. The CDR3 loop reads CAWSLGATGSPLHF. CDR3 bases: TGTGCCTGGAGCCTGGGTGCGACGGGTTCACCCCTCCACTTT.

This clonotype occurred many times. The chain combines TRBV24-1 with TRBJ1-1; tentative D call: TRBD1 (6 bases). CDR1 is KGHDR, CDR2 SFDVKD, per germline. Between the trimmed V and J ends, which lost 4 bases and 3 bases, there was a span of 11 bases. The CDR3 length is 14 residues. Here the CDR3 DNA reads TGTGCCACCAGTGACTCACAGGGCCACACTGAAGCTTTCTTT. This encodes CATSDSQGHTEAFF.

This clonotype has a count of ten or more. The chain recombines TRBV2 with TRBJ1-1; D unclear. Germline CDR1 and CDR2: SNHLY and FYNNEI. V was trimmed by 7 bases and J by 6 bases, leaving 18 bases between them. The CDR3 is 14 residues long. CDR3 sequence reads: CASTGPSRFAEAFF. As DNA, the CDR3 is TGTGCCAGCACCGGGCCCTCAAGGTTCGCTGAAGCTTTCTTT.

As regards this clonotype: The junction differs from germline at one of its ends, possibly a read error. The rearrangement uses TRBV13 and TRBJ1-5; D may be TRBD1 (6 bases). This CDR3 is 16 amino acids long. Germline V CDR1 and CDR2: PRHDT, FYEKMQ (reference sequence). Written as DNA, the CDR3 is TGTGCCAGCAACTTACGGGGGCAGGATAGCAATCAGCCCCAGCATTTT. Protein: CASNLRGQDSNQPQHF.

A note on this clonotype: One end of the junction varies from germline; a read error may be responsible. The chain recombines TRBV19 with TRBJ2-7; 7 nucleotides align to TRBD2. The germline gives CDR1 LNHDA, CDR2 SQIVND (reference sequence). The CDR3 has 19 residues. The CDR3, as DNA: TGTGCCAGTAGCCCATGGGTCGGTCCGAGGGACTATTTCTCCAACGAGCAGTACTTC. Protein: CASSPWVGPRDYFSNEQYF.

The chain uses TRBV7-6 and TRBJ2-7, with 9 bases aligning to TRBD1. The CDR3 spans 13 residues. In germline, CDR1 is SGHVS, CDR2 FNYEAQ. CDR3 sequence reads: CAPLPGQGYEQYF. The CDR3 DNA sequence: TGTGCTCCCCTCCCGGGACAGGGTTACGAGCAGTACTTC.

The genes are TRBV10-3 and TRBJ1-5; D perhaps matches TRBD1 (5 bases). V dropped 10 bases and J dropped 6 bases, with 22 bases sitting between them. Germline CDR1 ENHRY, CDR2 SYGVKD. The CDR3 has 15 residues. This CDR3 is CASTTIRGGSQPQHF. The DNA of the CDR3 is TGTGCCAGCACTACTATTCGCGGGGGTAGTCAGCCCCAGCATTTT.

Many counts were recorded for this clonotype. V gene TRBV9 combines with J gene TRBJ1-3; a possible D gene is TRBD1 (5 bases). Germline values: CDR1 SGDLS, CDR2 YYNGEE. Trimming took off 0 bases at V and 2 bases at J, with 6 bases between the two ends. CDR3 length: 14 residues. The CDR3 nucleotides are TGTGCCAGCAGCGTAGCGGGGGCTGGAAACACCATATATTTT. Residues: CASSVAGAGNTIYF.

This clonotype was observed many times. The J gene is TRBJ1-1, the V gene TRBV14; D is perhaps TRBD1 (6 bases). The germline gives CDR1 SGHDN, CDR2 FVKESK. The CDR3 is made up of 15 amino acids. The V and J ends lost 2 bases and 3 bases respectively, with 13 bases between them. The CDR3 sequence is CASSQPRGPYTEAFF. CDR3 bases: TGTGCCAGCAGCCAACCCCGGGGGCCGTACACTGAAGCTTTCTTT.

The chain combines TRBV19 with TRBJ2-3; TRBD2 matches at 10 bases. Germline V gene data show CDR1 as LNHDA and CDR2 as SQIVND (reference sequence). The CDR3 consists of 14 residues. The V segment lost 10 bases and the J segment 4 bases; nucleotides outside the gene matches: 8. CDR3 region: CATRSGRAADTQYF. In DNA form, the CDR3 reads TGTGCCACCCGCAGCGGGAGGGCCGCAGATACGCAGTATTTT.

This clonotype was observed many times. This rearrangement joins TRBV24-1 to TRBJ1-5; 7 bases agree with TRBD1. V shed 2 bases and J 7 bases; nucleotides not matched to a gene: 1. The germline V gene has CDR1 KGHDR and CDR2 SFDVKD. CDR3 length: 13 residues. The CDR3 nucleotides are TGTGCCACCAGTGATTACAGGGGACAGCCCCAGCATTTT. This encodes CATSDYRGQPQHF.

This clonotype was observed many times. V gene TRBV19 combines with J gene TRBJ2-7; TRBD1 is a possible D gene (6 bases). The CDR3 spans 15 residues. V shed 3 bases and J shed 1 base, with 13 bases lying between them. The germline CDR1 and CDR2 sequences are LNHDA and SQIVND (reference sequence). The CDR3 nucleotides read TGTGCCAGTAGTATTTCGGTCGACAGGTCCTACGAGCAGTACTTC. Translating it yields CASSISVDRSYEQYF.

Remarks on this clonotype: Given a much more abundant clone one base away, this may be a read error. The V gene is TRBV2, the J gene TRBJ2-5, with D perhaps being TRBD1 or TRBD2 (5 bases each). CDR3 length: 14 amino acids. Germline V CDR1 and CDR2: SNHLY, FYNNEI. The CDR3 nucleotides read TGTGCCAACAGTGAACCAGGGAGACAAGAGACCCAGTACTTC. Encoded protein: CANSEPGRQETQYF.